The 26 T cell receptor beta chains reported below all come from one sample, sequenced in a study of cytomegalovirus exposure and HLA in healthy donors. The PCR made use of 60 Vbeta and 13 Jbeta primers. Method: immunoSEQ multiplex PCR; TCRdb's copy keeps in-frame clones and lacks some. The table shows 270,000 or so clones, with roughly 90% occurring only once. Sequencing was carried out using PBMCs. The receptors were gathered from a man in his forties or fifties in good health and CMV-seropositive.

A few counts support this clone. The chain combines TRBV5-1 with TRBJ1-1; no reliable D call. Germline CDR1 reads SGHRS; CDR2 reads YFSETQ. V lost 6 bases and J lost 1, with 13 bases in between. The CDR3 loop spans 14 amino acids. CDR3 DNA: TGCGCCAGCACCACGGGCCGGGGGAACACTGAAGCTTTCTTT. It encodes CASTTGRGNTEAFF.

The J gene is TRBJ2-1, the V gene TRBV5-6; TRBD2 aligns across 7 bases. The CDR3 contains 16 residues. V lost 6 bases and J lost 5; bases outside the gene matches: 14. Germline assignment: CDR1 SGHDT and CDR2 YYEEEE. The CDR3 bases are TGTGCCAGCAACCTAGAACTAGCGAGAAATAACAATGAGCAGTTCTTC. It codes for CASNLELARNNNEQFF. The full variable domain, in which reference TRBV5-6 and TRBJ2-1 provide the parts outside the CDR3, is DAGVTQSPTHLIKTRGQQVTLRCSPKSGHDTVSWYQQALGQGPQFIFQYYEEEERQRGNFPDRFSGHQFPNYSSELNVNALLLGDSALYLCASNLELARNNNEQFFGPGTRLTVL.

V usage is TRBV10-3 and J usage is TRBJ2-2, with TRBD2 matching over 9 bases. Trimming took 6 bases from V and 5 from J; bases not matched to a gene: 7. Per germline, CDR1 ENHRY and CDR2 SYGVKD. The CDR3 loop spans 15 amino acids. DNA of the CDR3: TGTGCCATCAGGGAGGCGGGAGGGAGGACCGGGGAGCTGTTTTTT. Its translation is CAIREAGGRTGELFF.

The V gene is TRBV21-1, the J gene TRBJ2-1; the table's D call, TRBD2, has no DNA check behind it. TRBV21-1 is a documented pseudogene. The CDR3 spans 17 residues. This chain's CDR3 is CASSKLDWPGPLNEQFF. CDR3 coding DNA: TGTGCCAGCAGCAAATTGGATTGGCCGGGTCCCCTCAATGAGCAGTTCTTC.

The CDR3 coding sequence is TGTGCCAGCAGCAGGACAGGGCAAGGTGGGGAGCTGTTTTTT. As protein: CASSRTGQGGELFF. The V call is TRBV6-1, the J call TRBJ2-2; 8 nucleotides agree with TRBD1. The V segment lost 6 bases and the J segment 8 bases; nucleotides outside the gene matches: 8. This CDR3 region has 14 residues. The germline V gene encodes CDR1 MNHNS and CDR2 SASEGT.

The rearrangement links TRBV5-6 to TRBJ2-7; 7 nucleotides match TRBD1. CDR1 is SGHDT and CDR2 is YYEEEE in the germline V gene. CDR3 size: 14 residues. Unmatched junction bases numbered 11, after V lost 4 bases and J lost 7 bases. The CDR3 loop reads CASSPKGTGDEQYF. Written as DNA, the CDR3 is TGTGCCAGCAGCCCGAAGGGAACAGGGGATGAGCAGTACTTC.

J is TRBJ2-1 and V is TRBV4-3; the match to TRBD2 covers 8 bases. CDR3 size: 17 residues. Germline-derived CDR1 and CDR2 are LGHNA and YSLEER. J gave up 9 bases and V 4 bases, and 17 bases lay outside the gene matches. CDR3 amino acids: CASSLPMGGSGKSEQFF. In nucleotides, the CDR3 is TGCGCCAGCAGCCTCCCCATGGGGGGTAGCGGGAAGAGTGAGCAGTTCTTC.

The rearrangement joins TRBV2 to TRBJ1-2; D gene uncertain. The CDR3 has 13 amino acids. Per germline, CDR1 SNHLY and CDR2 FYNNEI. Deletions cut 8 bases from V and 4 bases from J, with 14 bases between. The CDR3 is CASPGQAGYGYTF. The CDR3, as DNA: TGTGCCAGCCCTGGGCAGGCGGGCTATGGCTACACCTTC.

A note on this clone: One junction end does not reproduce the germline sequence, and a read error may be involved. The chain uses TRBV7-9 and TRBJ1-1; 8 nucleotides line up with TRBD1. CDR1 SEHNR and CDR2 FQNEAQ come from the germline V gene (reference sequence). The CDR3 covers 16 residues. CDR3 sequence reads: CSSSLSQGARGSEAFF. CDR3 sequence (DNA): TGTTCCAGCAGCTTAAGCCAGGGGGCTCGGGGTAGTGAAGCTTTCTTT.

A word on this clone: One junction end disagrees with the germline gene, perhaps due to a read error. The chain joins TRBV7-9 to TRBJ2-1; 13 bases agree with TRBD2. The CDR3 spans 15 residues. Germline V lookup: CDR1 SEHNR, CDR2 FQNEAQ (reference sequence). Here the CDR3 reads CSSSLEGLAGREQFF. In DNA, the CDR3 is TGTTCCAGCAGCTTAGAGGGACTAGCGGGAAGGGAGCAGTTCTTC.

The chain carries TRBV18 and TRBJ1-1, with 8 bases aligning to TRBD1. V was pared by 3 bases and J by 6 bases, with 9 bases of the junction left unmatched. The CDR3 length is 15 residues. Per the germline V gene, CDR1 is KGHSH and CDR2 is LQKENI. CDR3: CASSPQGATPSEAFF. In nucleotides, the CDR3 is TGTGCCAGCTCACCTCAGGGGGCGACTCCCTCTGAAGCTTTCTTT.

The genes are TRBV25-1 and TRBJ2-1; possible D gene TRBD2, 8 bases. The CDR3 runs to 16 residues. V was cut by 3 bases and J by 7 bases, with 19 bases left in between. Germline assignment: CDR1 MGHDK and CDR2 SYGVNS. The CDR3 DNA sequence: TGTGCCAGCAGTGACGGGGGGGCAGGGGGATGGAATGAGCAGTTCTTC. This sequence encodes CASSDGGAGGWNEQFF. The variable domain in full, completed from reference TRBV25-1 and TRBJ2-1, reads EADIYQTPRYLVIGTGKKITLECSQTMGHDKMYWYQQDPGMELHLIHYSYGVNSTEKGDLSSESTVSRIRTEHFPLTLESARPSHTSQYLCASSDGGAGGWNEQFFGPGTRLTVL.

The chain links TRBV28 to TRBJ1-4; 8 nucleotides match TRBD1. The CDR3 extends over 14 amino acids. Germline CDR1 is MDHEN and CDR2 is SYDVKM. J was trimmed by 7 bases and V by 3 bases; bases with no gene match: 4. CDR3 DNA: TGTGCCAGCAGTTTGCAGGGGGCGTTTGAAAAACTGTTTTTT. Translating gives CASSLQGAFEKLFF.

This chain links TRBV7-9 with TRBJ1-1; 9 bases fit TRBD1. Germline assignment: CDR1 SEHNR and CDR2 FQNEAQ (reference sequence). With 3 bases clipped from V and 5 bases from J, the junction kept 1 base outside the gene matches. This CDR3 is built from 13 residues. CDR3 amino acids: CASSFGQGTEAFF. The CDR3 DNA reads TGTGCCAGCAGCTTTGGACAGGGGACTGAAGCTTTCTTT.

The V call is TRBV7-8, the J call TRBJ1-1; possible D gene TRBD1, 6 bases. The V gene's germline CDR1 is SGHVS and CDR2 FQNEAQ. CDR3 length: 15 amino acids. V gave up 3 bases and J gave up 0 bases, with 11 bases separating them. The CDR3 coding sequence is TGTGCCAGCAGCTTTCTGACAGGAGTGAACACTGAAGCTTTCTTT. Amino acid sequence: CASSFLTGVNTEAFF.

The chain joins TRBV11-3 to TRBJ2-7; TRBD2 might be the D (6 bases). Germline V gives CDR1 SGHNT, CDR2 YENEEA. This CDR3 contains 15 residues. V was pared by 4 bases and J by 6 bases, with 19 bases between. CDR3 DNA sequence: TGTGCCAGCAGCTCACGGACTAACAAACGGGGCGAGCAGTACTTC. The encoded protein is CASSSRTNKRGEQYF.

The V call is TRBV15, the J call TRBJ2-7, with 15 nucleotides matching TRBD2. J lost 3 bases, V lost 0 bases, and 6 bases had no gene match. Germline values: CDR1 LNHNV, CDR2 YYDKDF (reference sequence). This CDR3 contains 18 residues. Here the CDR3 DNA reads TGTGCCACCAGCAGAGATGTCGGGACTAGCGGGAGGAACTACGAGCAGTACTTC. Its translation: CATSRDVGTSGRNYEQYF.

The rearrangement uses TRBV28 and TRBJ1-2; no reliable D call. Germline values: CDR1 MDHEN, CDR2 SYDVKM. The V end lost 5 bases, the J end lost 2 bases, and 3 bases lay between the germline ends. The CDR3 extends over 11 amino acids. CDR3 sequence reads: CASSPNYGYTF. The CDR3 DNA follows: TGTGCCAGCAGTCCGAACTATGGCTACACCTTC.

The chain uses TRBV7-9 and TRBJ2-4, with D maybe TRBD1 (5 bases). With 5 bases removed from V and 3 bases from J, the gap between germline ends came to 17 bases. CDR3 length: 16 amino acids. Germline V CDR1 and CDR2: SEHNR, FQNEAQ (reference sequence). In nucleotides, the CDR3 is TGTGCCAGCAGCCCCACCGTAGGGGTCGTCAAAAACATTCAGTACTTC. It translates to CASSPTVGVVKNIQYF. Full variable domain (missing parts from reference TRBV7-9 and TRBJ2-4): DTGVSQNPRHKITKRGQNVTFRCDPISEHNRLYWYRQTLGQGPEFLTYFQNEAQLEKSRLLSDRFSAERPKGSFSTLEIQRTEQGDSAMYLCASSPTVGVVKNIQYFGAGTRLSVL.

Only one count was recorded for this clone. This sequence joins TRBV9 and TRBJ2-3; 12 bases line up with TRBD2. CDR1 is SGDLS, CDR2 YYNGEE, per germline. The CDR3 runs to 15 residues. V dropped 4 bases and J dropped 6; count of bases not matched to a gene: 6. This CDR3 reads CASSLRTSGTDTQYF. The CDR3 DNA follows: TGTGCCAGCAGCCTCCGGACTAGCGGGACCGATACGCAGTATTTT.

DNA of the CDR3: TGTGCCAGCAGCCAGAGCTTGCAGGGCGAGCAGTACTTC. Protein product: CASSQSLQGEQYF. This rearrangement joins TRBV7-2 to TRBJ2-7; maybe TRBD1 (5 bases). Deletions cut 5 bases from V and 6 bases from J, with 14 bases between. The CDR3 extends over 13 amino acids. Per the germline V gene, CDR1 is SGHTA and CDR2 is FQGNSA.

This clone was picked up a small number of times. The rearrangement joins TRBV7-6 to TRBJ2-7; tentative D call: TRBD2 (6 bases). The V gene lost 0 bases and the J gene lost 3 bases, with 12 bases spanning the gap. CDR1 is SGHVS and CDR2 is FNYEAQ in the germline V gene. The CDR3 has 15 residues. The CDR3, as DNA: TGTGCCAGCAGCTTAGCGCAGGGAGGAAGCTACGAGCAGTACTTC. Protein: CASSLAQGGSYEQYF.

The chain uses TRBV5-1 and TRBJ2-3; D may be TRBD1 (6 bases). Germline CDR1 SGHRS, CDR2 YFSETQ. CDR3 length: 16 amino acids. With 3 bases removed from V and 3 bases from J, the gap between germline ends came to 17 bases. The CDR3 loop is CASSWDTARETDTQYF. In DNA, the CDR3 is TGCGCCAGCAGCTGGGACACTGCTAGGGAGACAGATACGCAGTATTTT.

This clone was counted a few times. The gene calls are TRBV29-1 and TRBJ2-3, with D unresolved. The V end was cut by 4 bases, the J end by 2 bases, with 13 bases between. The CDR3 totals 14 residues. Looked up from germline, CDR1 is SQVTM and CDR2 is ANQGSEA. CDR3 sequence reads: CSVGGDLVTDTQYF. CDR3 in DNA: TGCAGCGTTGGTGGAGATCTCGTCACAGATACGCAGTATTTT.

The J gene is TRBJ2-1, the V gene TRBV6-5, with D possibly being TRBD2 (5 bases). This CDR3 spans 16 amino acids. V lost 0 bases to trimming and J lost 8 bases, with 17 bases between them. Germline V gene lookup returns CDR1 MNHEY and CDR2 SVGAGI. The CDR3 DNA reads TGTGCCAGCAGTTACTCGATTCTGGGAGCGAACGATGAGCAGTTCTTC. It translates to CASSYSILGANDEQFF.

A word on this clone: An end of the junction does not agree with germline; a read error may underlie this. The CDR3 sequence is CAGSFEGTGGYGYTF. Written as DNA, the CDR3 is TGTGCCGGCAGCTTCGAAGGGACAGGGGGCTATGGCTACACCTTC. The gene calls are TRBV7-8 and TRBJ1-2, with TRBD1 matching 11 bases. The germline gives CDR1 SGHVS, CDR2 FQNEAQ. The CDR3 totals 15 residues.